Below, one T cell receptor (beta chain) is given with its context. Its specificity is not known. The germline CDR1 and CDR2 sequences are MDHEN and SYDVKM. The germline V and J ends were trimmed by 3 bases and 7 bases, with 13 bases remaining between them. This CDR3 is 13 amino acids long. This sample was taken from a study of shared clonotypes between healthy human individuals. The CD4+ fraction was divided into a CD45RA+ naive subset and a CD45RA-negative memory subset. Sequencing used immunoSEQ multiplex PCR; TCRdb keeps in-frame clones, though not all of them. The data show about 600,000 clones, roughly 97% seen once. Study-wide results and limits: Only blood samples were collected, and tissue repertoires likely differ.

This sequence originates from a woman aged 25-40 years in good health. V and J are TRBV28 and TRBJ2-7; D remains ambiguous. What was sequenced was naive CD4+ T cells sorted from blood. Stated subset: CD45RA+ positively selected. CDR3: CASSFGPVGEQYF. The CDR3 region has the DNA TGTGCCAGCAGTTTCGGTCCGGTGGGGGAGCAGTACTTC.